Below, 16 T cell receptor beta chains from the same sample are listed, as sequenced in a study of T cell responses to AZD1222 COVID-19 vaccine (TCRdb year 2021). The time point label here, explained by the study, means: baseline before first vaccination. The library was prepared using the immunoSEQ multiplex PCR assay. As stored in TCRdb, this immuneACCESS dataset retains in-frame rearrangements with V and J assigned. A fraction of the clones does not appear; measured against another copy, unresolved V genes explain less than half of the discrepancy, and the remainder lacks a known reason. Within this sample are around 110,000 clones, with just under 95% of them counted one time only. Over 2.5% of the sample rests with the top ten. This sample comprised peripheral blood, obtained on day 0 of AZD1222 vaccination. All receptors derive from an adult in good health.

In DNA form, the CDR3 reads TGTGCCAGCAGCTCGACGATCGGCGGGAGAAATGAGCAGTTCTTC. Protein sequence: CASSSTIGGRNEQFF. The chain has TRBV11-2 and TRBJ2-1; TRBD2 matches at 7 bases. The CDR3 has 15 amino acids. The trim removed 4 bases at V and 7 bases at J, leaving 10 bases unmatched. The germline V gene encodes CDR1 SGHAT and CDR2 FQNNGV.

This chain links TRBV29-1 with TRBJ2-1, with 8 bases aligning to TRBD2. V dropped 3 bases and J dropped 2; count of bases not matched to a gene: 6. CDR1 and CDR2 from the germline V gene are SQVTM and ANQGSEA. The length of the CDR3 is 15 residues. The CDR3 nucleotides read TGCAGCGTTGAGGGGCGGGAGGACACCTACAATGAGCAGTTCTTC. This encodes CSVEGREDTYNEQFF.

The chain uses TRBV11-2 and TRBJ2-7; either TRBD1 or TRBD2 may fit D (5 bases each). Germline V gives CDR1 SGHAT, CDR2 FQNNGV. There are 15 residues in the CDR3. Deletions cut 5 bases from V and 6 bases from J, with 20 bases between. The CDR3 sequence: CASSRGFLRFSEQYF. In nucleotides, the CDR3 is TGTGCCAGCAGCCGGGGCTTTTTGAGGTTCTCCGAGCAGTACTTC. The complete variable domain, with remaining parts taken from reference TRBV11-2 and TRBJ2-7, reads EAGVAQSPRYKIIEKRQSVAFWCNPISGHATLYWYQQILGQGPKLLIQFQNNGVVDDSQLPKDRFSAERLKGVDSTLKIQPAKLEDSAVYLCASSRGFLRFSEQYFGPGTRLTVT.

The rearrangement joins TRBV7-8 to TRBJ1-1, with 10 nucleotides matching TRBD1. Per the germline V gene, CDR1 is SGHVS and CDR2 is FQNEAQ. The trim removed 1 base at V and 1 base at J, leaving 9 bases unmatched. The CDR3 is 18 residues long. The CDR3 loop reads CASSLEVDRGETNTEAFF. As DNA, the CDR3 is TGTGCCAGCAGCTTAGAAGTGGACAGGGGGGAAACGAACACTGAAGCTTTCTTT.

This sequence joins TRBV4-2 and TRBJ2-4, with D possibly matching TRBD2 (6 bases). The CDR3 extends over 15 amino acids. The germline V gene has CDR1 LGHNA and CDR2 YNFKEQ. Trimming took off 4 bases at V and 0 bases at J, with 10 bases between the two ends. As DNA, the CDR3 is TGTGCCAGCAGCCTCTGGCGGGGAGCCAAAAACATTCAGTACTTC. Its translation: CASSLWRGAKNIQYF.

The rearrangement links TRBV19 to TRBJ1-6, with 7 bases that match TRBD1. CDR1 and CDR2 from the germline V gene are LNHDA and SQIVND (reference sequence). Trimming took 9 bases from V and 6 from J; bases not matched to a gene: 17. This CDR3 has 17 residues. The CDR3 here is CARGAPADRDSNSPLHF. CDR3 bases: TGTGCCAGAGGAGCCCCCGCTGACCGGGACAGTAATTCACCCCTCCACTTT.

The chain couples TRBV4-1 to TRBJ2-4; TRBD2 agrees at 10 bases. The CDR3 contains 19 residues. The junction had 14 bases not matched to a gene; V was cut back by 4 bases and J by 2 bases. CDR1 is MGHRA, CDR2 YSYEKL, per germline. The CDR3 DNA sequence: TGCGCCAGCAGCCCAGCCAGCGGGAGGGAAACCCGGACCAAAAACATTCAGTACTTC. This gives the protein CASSPASGRETRTKNIQYF.

This chain joins TRBV12-3 or TRBV12-4 and TRBJ1-5; D not certain. The CDR3 covers 12 residues. Trimming cost V 5 bases and J 11 bases, with 13 bases left between them. The CDR3, as DNA: TGTGCCAGCAGTCCCTCGTTCGAAACCCAGCATTTT. Its translation is CASSPSFETQHF.

Written as DNA, the CDR3 is TGTGCCAGCAGCCGACAGGGGTATGGCTACACCTTC. It yields the protein CASSRQGYGYTF. The V and J genes are TRBV28 and TRBJ1-2, with 8 bases matching TRBD1. The length of the CDR3 is 12 residues. The V gene's germline CDR1 is MDHEN and CDR2 SYDVKM. The junction had 2 bases not matched to a gene; V was cut back by 6 bases and J by 5 bases.

The CDR3 DNA is TGTGCCAGCAGGAAGCGGGAGGTGACCTACAATGAGCAGTTCTTC. It is translated as CASRKREVTYNEQFF. This chain joins TRBV6-5 and TRBJ2-1; 9 nucleotides line up with TRBD2. Germline CDR1 and CDR2: MNHEY and SVGAGI. This CDR3 contains 15 residues. Trimming removed 6 bases from V and 2 bases from J; junction bases left unmatched: 5.

The chain couples TRBV27 to TRBJ1-1, with TRBD1 as a possible D gene (6 bases). In germline, CDR1 is MNHEY, CDR2 SMNVEV (reference sequence). This CDR3 has 16 residues. The ends were cut back, 5 bases at V and 5 bases at J, with 21 bases in the middle. The CDR3 nucleotides are TGTGCCAGCAGTCTAGACCAGGGACACGGGGGGACTGAAGCTTTCTTT. This translates into CASSLDQGHGGTEAFF.

This clone is a singleton in its sample. This chain links TRBV29-1 with TRBJ2-7, with TRBD2 matching over 9 bases. The CDR3 is made up of 17 amino acids. Germline assignment: CDR1 SQVTM and CDR2 ANQGSEA. The V gene end was trimmed by 1 base and the J gene end by 3 bases; junction bases not matched to a gene: 13. The CDR3 DNA sequence: TGCAGCGTTGAAGGGGTCTTTTCGGGGACTAGCAGCTACGAGCAGTACTTC. Its protein product is CSVEGVFSGTSSYEQYF.

CDR3 nucleotides: TGTGCCAGCAGTCCGGGACGGGCTGAAGCTTTCTTT. This codes for CASSPGRAEAFF. The chain links TRBV11-3 to TRBJ1-1; possibly TRBD1 for D (5 bases). V dropped 6 bases and J dropped 6 bases, with 11 bases sitting between them. The CDR3 is made up of 12 amino acids. CDR1 is SGHNT, CDR2 YENEEA, per germline.

The genes are TRBV5-1 and TRBJ1-3; D gene ambiguous. Trimming removed 0 bases from V and 6 bases from J, with 13 bases in between. Germline CDR1 reads SGHRS; CDR2 reads YFSETQ. The CDR3 extends over 15 amino acids. The CDR3 DNA reads TGCGCCAGCAGCTTGGTAAACCCCGATCTAAACACCATATATTTT. Protein product: CASSLVNPDLNTIYF. Variable domain in full (rest from reference TRBV5-1 and TRBJ1-3): KAGVTQTPRYLIKTRGQQVTLSCSPISGHRSVSWYQQTPGQGLQFLFEYFSETQRNKGNFPGRFSGRQFSNSRSEMNVSTLELGDSALYLCASSLVNPDLNTIYFGEGSWLTVV.

Concerning this clone itself: Other DNA sequences in this sample translate to the same CDR3. The chain uses TRBV5-4 and TRBJ2-7; D is uncertain. Trimming shortened V by 0 bases and J by 2 bases, and 6 bases separated the two germline ends. Per germline, CDR1 SGHNT and CDR2 YYREEE (reference sequence). This CDR3 comprises 13 residues. CDR3 sequence: CASSLAGTYEQYF. The CDR3 nucleotides are TGTGCCAGCAGCTTGGCAGGAACCTACGAGCAGTACTTC.

The chain employs TRBV19 and TRBJ1-1; D perhaps matches TRBD1 (5 bases). CDR1 LNHDA and CDR2 SQIVND come from the germline V gene (reference sequence). CDR3 length: 15 residues. V gave up 8 bases and J gave up 3 bases, with 19 bases separating them. This chain's CDR3 is CASLNQGLGDTEAFF. The CDR3 coding sequence is TGTGCCAGTCTAAACCAGGGTTTAGGAGACACTGAAGCTTTCTTT.